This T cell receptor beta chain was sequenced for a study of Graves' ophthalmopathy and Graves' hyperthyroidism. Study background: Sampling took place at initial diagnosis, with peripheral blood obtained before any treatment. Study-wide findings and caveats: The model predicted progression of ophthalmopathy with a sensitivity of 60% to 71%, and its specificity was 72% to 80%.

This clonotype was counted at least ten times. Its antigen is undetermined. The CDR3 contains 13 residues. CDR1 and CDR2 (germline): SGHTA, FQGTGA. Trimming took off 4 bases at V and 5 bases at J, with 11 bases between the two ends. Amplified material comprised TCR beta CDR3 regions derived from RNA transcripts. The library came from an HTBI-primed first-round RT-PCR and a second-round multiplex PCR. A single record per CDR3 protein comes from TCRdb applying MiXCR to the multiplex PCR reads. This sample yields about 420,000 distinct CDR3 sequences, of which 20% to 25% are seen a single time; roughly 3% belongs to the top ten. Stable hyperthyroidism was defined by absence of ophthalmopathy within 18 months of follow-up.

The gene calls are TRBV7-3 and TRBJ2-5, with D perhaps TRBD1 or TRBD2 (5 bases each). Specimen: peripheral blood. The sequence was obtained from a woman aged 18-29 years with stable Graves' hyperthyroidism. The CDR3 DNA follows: TGTGCCAGCAGCTCTACTGAGGGGGAGACCCAGTACTTC. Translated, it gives CASSSTEGETQYF.